A single sample gave rise to the 19 T cell receptor beta chains below, sequenced in a study of neurological immune-mediated disorders. MiXCR, applied by TCRdb to the 5' RACE reads, yields one record per CDR3 protein. The repertoire holds 81,000 or so distinct CDR3 sequences, with 4.5% to 6.5% as singletons. The sample was PBMCs. Every receptor here comes from a woman in her 30s with multiple sclerosis.

The chain couples TRBV12-3 or TRBV12-4 to TRBJ2-2, with TRBD1 matching 9 bases. Trimming at V came to 5 bases and at J to 5 bases, leaving 6 bases not matched to a gene. This CDR3 is built from 15 residues. As DNA, the CDR3 is TGTGCCAGCAGTCCTAGGACAGGGGCAACCGGGGAGCTGTTTTTT. This gives the protein CASSPRTGATGELFF.

This clonotype was seen at least ten times. The rearrangement joins TRBV5-1 to TRBJ2-1; 12 nucleotides align to TRBD1. The CDR3 sequence is 15 residues long. J was trimmed by 8 bases and V by 4 bases; bases with no gene match: 7. CDR1 and CDR2 (germline): SGHRS, YFSETQ. CDR3 in amino acids: CASSMGQGAQDEQFF. CDR3 sequence (DNA): TGCGCCAGCAGCATGGGACAGGGGGCGCAGGATGAGCAGTTCTTC.

This clonotype was seen many times. The chain combines TRBV11-2 with TRBJ2-5, with D uncertain. The CDR3 extends over 15 amino acids. Germline CDR1 SGHAT, CDR2 FQNNGV. With 5 bases removed from V and 5 bases from J, the gap between germline ends came to 18 bases. The CDR3 DNA reads as TGTGCCAGCAGCCCCGCCACGGGCGTGGGGGAGACCCAGTACTTC. Amino acid sequence: CASSPATGVGETQYF.

This clonotype was counted at least ten times. The chain has TRBV28 and TRBJ2-1; 9 nucleotides align to TRBD2. CDR1 is MDHEN and CDR2 is SYDVKM in the germline V gene. There are 17 residues in the CDR3. The trim removed 5 bases at V and 3 bases at J, leaving 11 bases unmatched. CDR3 coding DNA: TGTGCCAGCAGTCCGTATCCGGGACTAGCAGTCTACAATGAGCAGTTCTTC. Its translation is CASSPYPGLAVYNEQFF.

This clonotype was detected many times. This sequence joins TRBV7-2 and TRBJ2-7; D gene unclear. V gave up 5 bases and J gave up 1 base, with 9 bases separating them. This CDR3 spans 13 amino acids. Germline lookup yields CDR1 SGHTA and CDR2 FQGNSA. The CDR3: CASSRGISYEQYV. CDR3 DNA: TGTGCCAGCAGCCGCGGAATTTCCTACGAGCAGTACGTC.

This clonotype was recorded a few times. The chain has TRBV6-6 and TRBJ1-4, with D tentatively TRBD1 (6 bases). V shed 6 bases and J shed 0 bases, with 11 bases lying between them. This CDR3 spans 15 amino acids. The germline V gene has CDR1 MNHNY and CDR2 SVGAGI (reference sequence). DNA of the CDR3: TGTGCCAGCAGGGCAGGGACAACAACTAATGAAAAACTGTTTTTT. Translation gives CASRAGTTTNEKLFF.

The rearrangement joins TRBV5-5 to TRBJ1-1; possibly TRBD1 for D (5 bases). The CDR3 length is 14 residues. Germline V gene data show CDR1 as SGHKS and CDR2 as YYEKEE (reference sequence). Trimming removed 1 base from V and 0 bases from J, with 7 bases in between. The CDR3 here is CASSLLQVNTEAFF. The CDR3 nucleotides are TGTGCCAGCAGCTTGTTACAGGTGAACACTGAAGCTTTCTTT.

This clonotype was observed at least ten times. The genes are TRBV2 and TRBJ1-5, with D possibly matching TRBD1 (6 bases). V lost 6 bases and J lost 5, with 11 bases in between. Germline V CDR1 and CDR2: SNHLY, FYNNEI. The CDR3 length is 13 residues. The chain's CDR3 is CASSRGRDQPQHF. The CDR3, as DNA: TGTGCCAGCAGCAGGGGCAGGGATCAGCCCCAGCATTTT.

The sample holds many counts of this clonotype. The chain is built from TRBV6-1 and TRBJ2-1; tentatively, D is TRBD1 (5 bases). The CDR3 covers 15 residues. Germline V CDR1 and CDR2: MNHNS, SASEGT. Trimming took off 7 bases at V and 0 bases at J, with 13 bases between the two ends. CDR3 nucleotide sequence: TGTGCCAGCAATCAACAGGAGAGCTCCTACAATGAGCAGTTCTTC. It is translated as CASNQQESSYNEQFF.

This clonotype was seen ten or more times. J is TRBJ2-2 and V is TRBV7-2, with 10 bases lining up with TRBD2. The CDR3 has 16 residues. Germline values: CDR1 SGHTA, CDR2 FQGNSA. V was pared by 5 bases and J by 6 bases, with 9 bases of the junction left unmatched. The DNA for the CDR3 is TGTGCCAGCAGCGCCGTTCTAGCGGGGGTACCCGGGGAGCTGTTTTTT. Translation: CASSAVLAGVPGELFF.

The CDR3 is CASSSLDRERNNEQFF. The CDR3 DNA follows: TGTGCCAGTTCGTCCCTCGACAGGGAGAGGAACAATGAGCAGTTCTTC. This chain links TRBV14 with TRBJ2-1, with 7 bases lining up with TRBD1. Trimming removed 9 bases from V and 5 bases from J; junction bases left unmatched: 16. The V gene's germline CDR1 is SGHDN and CDR2 FVKESK. CDR3 size: 16 residues. Using reference TRBV14 and TRBJ2-1 for the parts outside the CDR3, the full variable domain is EAGVTQFPSHSVIEKGQTVTLRCDPISGHDNLYWYRRVMGKEIKFLLHFVKESKQDESGMPNNRFLAERTGGTYSTLKVQPAELEDSGVYFCASSSLDRERNNEQFFGPGTRLTVL.

The chain has TRBV11-2 and TRBJ2-3; 12 positions agree with TRBD2. The CDR3 covers 16 residues. V gave up 5 bases and J gave up 4 bases; unmatched junction bases: 7. The germline gives CDR1 SGHAT, CDR2 FQNNGV. The CDR3 nucleotides read TGTGCCAGCAGCCCATCTAGCGGGAGGGCCGCAGATACGCAGTATTTT. This translates into CASSPSSGRAADTQYF.

This clonotype was observed many times. The J gene is TRBJ2-3, the V gene TRBV15; TRBD2 agrees at 8 bases. CDR1 is LNHNV and CDR2 is YYDKDF in the germline V gene (reference sequence). The CDR3 is 16 amino acids. After removal of 1 base from V and 4 bases from J, the junction contained 7 bases not matched to a gene. In DNA, the CDR3 is TGTGCCACCAGCAGAGCCGGGACTAGAAGTTCAGATACGCAGTATTTT. Translation: CATSRAGTRSSDTQYF.

In this sample, this clonotype turned up a few times. The rearrangement joins TRBV4-1 to TRBJ2-7; TRBD2 is a possible D gene (5 bases). This CDR3 comprises 16 residues. Trimming removed 5 bases from V and 3 bases from J, with 20 bases in between. Germline CDR1 MGHRA, CDR2 YSYEKL. This chain's CDR3 is CASSVTPDGMVYEQYF. The CDR3 DNA follows: TGCGCCAGCAGCGTCACCCCTGACGGGATGGTCTACGAGCAGTACTTC.

Worth noting for this clonotype: This may arise from a read error, as a much more abundant clone is one base away. The DNA for the CDR3 is TGCAGTGCTAGAGATCCCCGAGGCCCTAGCAATCAGCACCAGCATTTT. Translation: CSARDPRGPSNQHQHF. The chain employs TRBV20-1 and TRBJ1-5; D is undetermined. CDR1 and CDR2 from the germline V gene are DFQATT and SNEGSKA (reference sequence). The CDR3 spans 16 residues.

This clonotype appeared many times. The CDR3, as DNA: TGCGCCAGCAGTTCAGGGACCTCCTACGAGCAGTACTTC. It is translated as CASSSGTSYEQYF. This sequence joins TRBV10-2 and TRBJ2-7; D is tentatively TRBD1 or TRBD2 (5 bases each). Germline V lookup: CDR1 WSHSY, CDR2 SAAADI. V was trimmed by 5 bases and J by 0 bases, leaving 8 bases between them. This CDR3 contains 13 residues.

This clonotype has a count of ten or more. The rearrangement joins TRBV6-6 to TRBJ1-1; D remains ambiguous. Germline CDR1 and CDR2: MNHNY and SVGAGI (reference sequence). V lost 2 bases and J 2 bases, leaving 6 bases between the germline ends. The CDR3 contains 13 residues. CDR3 residues: CASSYAGNTEAFF. CDR3 nucleotide sequence: TGTGCCAGCAGTTACGCAGGAAACACTGAAGCTTTCTTT.

In its sample, this clonotype was seen many times. The chain joins TRBV5-1 to TRBJ2-1; 9 bases fit TRBD1. This CDR3 spans 14 amino acids. V shed 4 bases, J shed 8 bases, and the junction held 7 bases outside the gene matches. Germline V gene data show CDR1 as SGHRS and CDR2 as YFSETQ. CDR3 amino acids: CASSVDRGIDEQFF. The CDR3 DNA is TGCGCCAGCAGCGTGGACAGGGGAATCGATGAGCAGTTCTTC. The full variable domain, with the rest looked up from reference TRBV5-1 and TRBJ2-1, is KAGVTQTPRYLIKTRGQQVTLSCSPISGHRSVSWYQQTPGQGLQFLFEYFSETQRNKGNFPGRFSGRQFSNSRSEMNVSTLELGDSALYLCASSVDRGIDEQFFGPGTRLTVL.

This clonotype has only a few counts. A read error may explain this, as a much larger clone is one base away. The chain combines TRBV9 with TRBJ1-1; D possibly corresponds to TRBD1 (6 bases). Germline CDR1 and CDR2: SGDLS and YYNGEE. Trimming took 4 bases from V and 5 from J, leaving 12 bases between them. The CDR3 is 13 amino acids. The CDR3 bases are TGTGCCAGCAGCATAACAGGGTTAACTGAAGCTTTCTTT. This gives the protein CASSITGLTEAFF.